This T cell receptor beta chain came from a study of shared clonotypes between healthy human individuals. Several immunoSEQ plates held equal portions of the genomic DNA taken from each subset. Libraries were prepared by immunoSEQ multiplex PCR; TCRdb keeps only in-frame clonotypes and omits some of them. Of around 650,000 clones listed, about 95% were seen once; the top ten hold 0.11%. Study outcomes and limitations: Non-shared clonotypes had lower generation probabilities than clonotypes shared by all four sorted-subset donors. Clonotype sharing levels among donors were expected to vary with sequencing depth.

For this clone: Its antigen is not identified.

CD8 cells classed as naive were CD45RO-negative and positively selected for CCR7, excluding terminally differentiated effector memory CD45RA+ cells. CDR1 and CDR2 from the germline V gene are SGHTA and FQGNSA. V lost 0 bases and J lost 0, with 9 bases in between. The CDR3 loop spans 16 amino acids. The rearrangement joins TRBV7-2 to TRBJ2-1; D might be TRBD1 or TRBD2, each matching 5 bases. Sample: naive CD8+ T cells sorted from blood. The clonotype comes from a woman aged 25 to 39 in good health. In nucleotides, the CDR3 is TGTGCCAGCAGCTTAGCCGGGACGGGCTCCTACAATGAGCAGTTCTTC. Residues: CASSLAGTGSYNEQFF.